This T cell receptor beta chain is from a study of blood T cell repertoires in COVID-19. Turning to the study itself: The origin of the acute and convalescent COVID-19 samples was the United States, Italy and Spain. PBMCs, B-cell-depleted T cells, or T cells provided the cDNA or gDNA that made up the material.

Authors' analysis steps: From reference gene primer amplification, estimates of nucleated cell counts were derived. Method: immunoSEQ multiplex PCR; TCRdb's copy keeps in-frame clones and lacks some. The D gene and trimming were derived from the DNA, and the V and J assignments and clone size from that table. The data contain around 370,000 clones, 90% of them singletons. The CDR3 is made up of 16 amino acids. CDR1 is LNHNV and CDR2 is YYDKDF in the germline V gene (reference sequence). With 1 base removed from V and 2 bases from J, the gap between germline ends came to 12 bases. The chain recombines TRBV15 with TRBJ2-1; the D gene is possibly TRBD1 (5 bases). The clonotype comes from a man aged 18 to 29 with active or convalescent COVID-19. The sequencing sample was made of peripheral blood. CDR3: CATSRGGRATYNEQFF. The CDR3 region has the DNA TGTGCCACCAGCAGAGGGGGCAGGGCCACCTACAATGAGCAGTTCTTC.